Listed below are T cell receptor beta chains from one sample, sequenced in a study of T cells in Graves' hyperthyroidism and ophthalmopathy. Using its own MiXCR run on the multiplex PCR reads, TCRdb lists one record per CDR3 protein. Among 300,000 or so distinct CDR3 sequences listed, about 17% were seen once. Sequencing used blood. All receptors come from an older woman with Graves' ophthalmopathy. CDR3s include the opening cysteine and the closing phenylalanine or tryptophan. D genes are given only for firm matches. For some rows the clone size is stated as once, few or many, or as a class when expanded; others skip it.

TRBJ1-1 NA 14 NA TRBV27 TGTGCCAGCAGTTTATCGGTGGACGGGGCTGAAGCTTTCTTT CASSLSVDGAEAFF
TRBJ2-3 NA 16 many TRBV12-3/TRBV12-4 TGTGCCAGCATCCGGGACCTTCTGGGAAGCACAGATACGCAGTATTTT CASIRDLLGSTDTQYF
TRBJ1-4 TRBD1 15 NA TRBV2 TGTGCCAGCAGATCACAGGGGGCAACTAATGAAAAACTGTTTTTT CASRSQGATNEKLFF
TRBJ1-1 NA 17 many TRBV18 TGTGCCAGCTCACCGCCAGGGGTGTCAGGGCGAGACACTGAAGCTTTCTTT CASSPPGVSGRDTEAFF
TRBJ2-7 TRBD1 14 many TRBV20-1 TGCAGTGCTAGAGGAAGGACAGGAATTCCCGAGCAGTACTTC CSARGRTGIPEQYF
TRBJ2-1 NA 17 many TRBV11-1 TGTGCCAGCAGCTTTGAGTCCGTTTTTTATTCCTACAATGAGCAGTTCTTC CASSFESVFYSYNEQFF
TRBJ1-2 NA 14 many TRBV5-4 TGTGCCAGCAGCTTAAGACAGGAACTCTATGGCTACACCTTC CASSLRQELYGYTF
TRBJ2-2 TRBD1 15 many TRBV6-1 TGTGCCAGCCCCTCGGGGACAGGGGACACCGGGGAGCTGTTTTTT CASPSGTGDTGELFF
TRBJ2-7 NA 13 few TRBV19 TGTGCCAGTAGTTCGCAGACCCGCTACGAGCAGTACTTC CASSSQTRYEQYF
TRBJ2-2 NA 20 NA TRBV6-1 TGTGCCAGCAGGCGAAAGCCTATCTGGTCGCCCGAGGGCGGAACCGGGGAGCTGTTTTTT CASRRKPIWSPEGGTGELFF
TRBJ2-3 NA 14 NA TRBV4-2 TGTGCCAGCAGCCAAGAAGACTTCCCAGATACGCAGTATTTT CASSQEDFPDTQYF
TRBJ2-1 TRBD2 15 many TRBV30 TGTGCCTGGAGTGTCCTAGCGGGAGCCTACAATGAGCAGTTCTTC CAWSVLAGAYNEQFF
TRBJ2-7 NA 15 many TRBV18 TGTGCCAGCTCACCGATACAGACAGCCACCTACGAGCAGTACTTC CASSPIQTATYEQYF
TRBJ2-1 NA 17 NA TRBV4-1 TGCGCCAGCAGCCACCTGCGAGGAGGGCGTTTCGGCAATGAGCAGTTCTTC CASSHLRGGRFGNEQFF
TRBJ1-3 NA 13 few TRBV20-1 TGCAGTGCTAACAGGGAAACTGGAAACACCATATATTTT CSANRETGNTIYF
TRBJ2-5 TRBD2 12 NA TRBV9 TGTGCCTCGGGGGGACCTCGGGAGACCCAGTACTTC CASGGPRETQYF
TRBJ1-5 TRBD1 12 few TRBV30 TGTGCCTGGAACAGGGGGAATCAGCCCCAGCATTTT CAWNRGNQPQHF
TRBJ2-7 TRBD2 17 many TRBV5-1 TGCGCCAGCAGCTTGGTTACTAGCGGGGTTTTCTCCTACGAGCAGTACTTC CASSLVTSGVFSYEQYF
TRBJ2-2 TRBD1 16 NA TRBV2 TGTGCCAGCGGCCAACCGGGACAGGGTGTTTCCGGGGAGCTGTTTTTT CASGQPGQGVSGELFF
TRBJ2-2 NA 17 many TRBV11-2 TGTGCCAGCAGCTTGACACCTCTTGGGGTTGGCACCGGGGAGCTGTTTTTT CASSLTPLGVGTGELFF
TRBJ1-2 NA 16 many TRBV6-5 TGTGCCAGCAGTTACTCAGCCGGGAGAAATAACTATGGCTACACCTTC CASSYSAGRNNYGYTF
TRBJ2-6 NA 16 few TRBV20-1 TGCAGTGCTAGTTCGTCATTTGAATCTGGGGCCAACGTCCTGACTTTC CSASSSFESGANVLTF
TRBJ1-1 NA 15 many TRBV20-1 TGCAGTGCTAGAGACTCTGAAACCGGTCACACTGAAGCTTTCTTT CSARDSETGHTEAFF
TRBJ1-1 NA 15 many TRBV19 TGTGCCAGTAGTATTCGCCCAGGAATGAACACTGAAGCTTTCTTT CASSIRPGMNTEAFF
TRBJ1-5 NA 14 many TRBV18 TGTGCCAGCTCACCACCGAGAACCGAGGGGCCCCAGCATTTT CASSPPRTEGPQHF
TRBJ2-6 TRBD1 13 NA TRBV6-1 TGTGCCACCCGACAGGGGATGGCCAACGTCCTGACTTTC CATRQGMANVLTF
TRBJ1-6 NA 15 NA TRBV4-3 TGCGCCAGCAGCCAAGATCGGAGGGGATATTCACCCCTCCACTTT CASSQDRRGYSPLHF
TRBJ2-3 TRBD2 16 NA TRBV20-1 TGCAGTGCTACTTCTACTAGCGGGGGGGGCACAGATACGCAGTATTTT CSATSTSGGGTDTQYF
TRBJ1-3 NA 16 few TRBV5-1 TGCGCCAGCAGCTTGGAGGCGCCCGGCTCTGGAAACACCATATATTTT CASSLEAPGSGNTIYF
TRBJ2-7 NA 15 NA TRBV6-2/TRBV6-3 TGTGCCAGCAGTTACAATTTTCGGACAGCCCTTGAGCAGTACTTC CASSYNFRTALEQYF
TRBJ1-5 NA 15 NA TRBV5-1 TGCGCCAGCAGCTTGGCCGGGGCAGGAGATCGGCCCCAGCATTTT CASSLAGAGDRPQHF
TRBJ2-1 NA 15 few TRBV5-4 TGTGCCAGCAGCTTGGGCAGATGGGAGAACAATGAGCAGTTCTTC CASSLGRWENNEQFF
TRBJ2-1 TRBD2 15 few TRBV5-1 TGCGCCAGCAGCTTGACTAGCGGGAGATTGAATGAGCAGTTCTTC CASSLTSGRLNEQFF
TRBJ2-2 NA 16 NA TRBV18 TGTGCCAGCTCACCGTTCGAGACAGCGAACACCGGGGAGCTGTTTTTT CASSPFETANTGELFF
TRBJ1-5 TRBD1 15 many TRBV10-3 TGTGCCATCAGAGATGCGGGACAGGGCCCCCAGCCCCAGCATTTT CAIRDAGQGPQPQHF
TRBJ1-4 TRBD1 17 NA TRBV4-2 TGTGCCAGCAGCCAAACAGGGACAGCCGCAACTAATGAAAAACTGTTTTTT CASSQTGTAATNEKLFF
TRBJ2-7 NA 14 NA TRBV4-1 TGCGCCAGCAGCTTACCGGGACTGGCTTACGAGCAGTACTTC CASSLPGLAYEQYF
TRBJ2-3 TRBD2 15 few TRBV6-4 TGTGCCAGCAGTGCTAGCGGGAGGAATGCAGATACGCAGTATTTT CASSASGRNADTQYF
TRBJ2-3 NA 14 NA TRBV13 TGTGCCAGCAGCCCCGGGTCAAACACAGATACGCAGTATTTT CASSPGSNTDTQYF
TRBJ2-7 TRBD1 11 few TRBV19 TGTGCCAGTAGAAGACAGGGACAGCAGTACTTC CASRRQGQQYF
TRBJ2-1 NA 13 many TRBV7-9 TGTGCCAGCAGCTTAGGGGGATTAAATGAGCAGTTCTTC CASSLGGLNEQFF
TRBJ2-7 TRBD1 14 few TRBV12-5 TGTGCTAGTGGAAAGGGACAGGGGGGCGACGAGCAGTACTTC CASGKGQGGDEQYF
TRBJ2-5 NA 15 many TRBV7-9 TGTGCCAGCAGCTTAGCCCTCCGGGGATCGGAGACCCAGTACTTC CASSLALRGSETQYF
TRBJ2-7 NA 13 few TRBV20-1 TGCAGTGCCCGGCGGGCTGCCCGGGACGAGCAGTACTTC CSARRAARDEQYF
TRBJ1-5 TRBD1 15 many TRBV10-3 TGTGCCATCAGCGGGGGTAGACAGGGGAATCAGCCCCAGCATTTT CAISGGRQGNQPQHF
TRBJ1-2 NA 14 many TRBV2 TGTGCCAGCAGTGATCAGGGCCTGTACTATGGCTACACCTTC CASSDQGLYYGYTF
TRBJ1-5 NA 15 many TRBV9 TGTGCCAGCAGCGTAGACGCAGGATGGAATCAGCCCCAGCATTTT CASSVDAGWNQPQHF
TRBJ2-3 NA 17 many TRBV28 TGTGCCAGCAGTTTAGACAGAACGAGAAAAAACACAGATACGCAGTATTTT CASSLDRTRKNTDTQYF
TRBJ1-6 NA 14 NA TRBV19 TGTGCCAGTAGTATTGGGGGGCGCGGTTCACCCCTCCACTTT CASSIGGRGSPLHF
TRBJ2-1 NA 15 few TRBV6-4 TGTGCCAGCAGCCCCACACAGGGTGGGTACAATGAGCAGTTCTTC CASSPTQGGYNEQFF
TRBJ2-3 TRBD1 14 few TRBV19 TGTGCCAGTACCCCGACAGGGCGGGCAGATACGCAGTATTTT CASTPTGRADTQYF
TRBJ1-1 NA 14 NA TRBV2 TGTGCCAGCAGATTACAGGGAGATCCGACTGAAGCTTTCTTT CASRLQGDPTEAFF
TRBJ2-2 TRBD1 16 NA TRBV11-3 TGTGCCAGCAGCTCCCGACAGGGGAGCAACACCGGGGAGCTGTTTTTT CASSSRQGSNTGELFF
TRBJ2-5 NA 19 many TRBV28 TGTGCCAGCAGTTTTGAGGTGACTTCCTCAGGACAACTTCAAGAGACCCAGTACTTC CASSFEVTSSGQLQETQYF
TRBJ2-3 TRBD2 15 many TRBV27 TGTGCCAGCTCCGGACTAGCGGGTAGCACAGATACGCAGTATTTT CASSGLAGSTDTQYF
TRBJ2-5 TRBD2 15 NA TRBV4-1 TGCGCCAGCAGCCTTTTAGCGGGAGGAGAAGAGACCCAGTACTTC CASSLLAGGEETQYF
TRBJ1-4 NA 14 NA TRBV29-1 TGCAGCGTTGGGGGAGGGGGTGTCCTGGAAAAACTGTTTTTT CSVGGGGVLEKLFF
TRBJ2-2 TRBD2 17 many TRBV7-2 TGTGCCAGCAGCCCCGCGTCTAGCGGGAGAGGTAACGGGGAGCTGTTTTTT CASSPASSGRGNGELFF
TRBJ1-2 TRBD1 14 many TRBV2 TGTGCCAGCAGTACCGGGACAGGACACTATGGCTACACCTTC CASSTGTGHYGYTF